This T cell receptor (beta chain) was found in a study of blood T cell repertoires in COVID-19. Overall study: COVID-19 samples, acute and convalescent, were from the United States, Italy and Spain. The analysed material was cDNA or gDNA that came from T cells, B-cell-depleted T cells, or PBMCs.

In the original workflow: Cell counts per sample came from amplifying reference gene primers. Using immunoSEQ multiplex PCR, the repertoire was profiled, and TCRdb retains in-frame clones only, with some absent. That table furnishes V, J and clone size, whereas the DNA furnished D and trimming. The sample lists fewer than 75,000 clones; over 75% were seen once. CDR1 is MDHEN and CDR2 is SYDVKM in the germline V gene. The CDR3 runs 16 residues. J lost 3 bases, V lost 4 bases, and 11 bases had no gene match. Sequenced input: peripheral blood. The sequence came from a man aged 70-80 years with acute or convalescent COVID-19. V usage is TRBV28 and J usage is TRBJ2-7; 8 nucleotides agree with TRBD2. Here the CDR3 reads CASSSRGGPLIYEQYF. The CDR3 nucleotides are TGTGCCAGCAGTTCCCGGGGGGGGCCGCTTATCTACGAGCAGTACTTC.